The 8 T cell receptor beta chains below all came from one sample that was sequenced in a study of identical twins. MiXCR, run by TCRdb on the 5' RACE reads, gives a single entry per CDR3 protein. The sample lists fewer than 900,000 distinct CDR3 sequences; roughly 18% were seen once. This sample also belongs to another study, concerning T cells expressing NK-cell markers.

Sequences were obtained from PBMCs. Receptor source: a woman between 18 and 29 years old in good health.

This clonotype has only one observation. The chain couples TRBV5-1 to TRBJ2-7; D not certain. Trimming removed 3 bases from V and 4 bases from J, with 14 bases in between. Looked up from germline, CDR1 is SGHRS and CDR2 is YFSETQ. This CDR3 comprises 14 residues. CDR3 residues: CASSSRTAVYEQYF. In nucleotides, the CDR3 is TGCGCCAGCAGCTCCAGGACCGCCGTTTACGAGCAGTACTTC.

The chain carries TRBV12-3 or TRBV12-4 and TRBJ2-1; D unresolved. CDR3 length equals 12 residues. The V and J ends lost 3 bases and 8 bases respectively, with 8 bases between them. CDR3 sequence (DNA): TGTGCCAGCAGTTTTTGGCTAGATGAGCAGTTCTTC. It specifies CASSFWLDEQFF.

There are a few counts of this clonotype. The chain combines TRBV4-2 with TRBJ2-3; D is unresolved. CDR3 length: 14 residues. Per the germline V gene, CDR1 is LGHNA and CDR2 is YNFKEQ. V lost 1 base and J 6 bases, leaving 11 bases between the germline ends. CDR3 protein: CASSQVSLGDTQYF. In DNA form, the CDR3 reads TGTGCCAGCAGCCAAGTTTCTCTAGGGGATACGCAGTATTTT.

CDR3 DNA sequence: TGCAGTGCTGACACTAGCGGGAGAATGTACGAGCAGTACTTC. It yields the protein CSADTSGRMYEQYF. The V call is TRBV20-1, the J call TRBJ2-7; 11 nucleotides line up with TRBD2. The CDR3 is made up of 14 amino acids. Trimming at V came to 5 bases and at J to 4 bases, leaving 7 bases not matched to a gene. Germline lookup yields CDR1 DFQATT and CDR2 SNEGSKA (reference sequence).

This clonotype was found a few times. DNA of the CDR3: TGCGCCAGCAGCTTGGAAGGGGTGGCGGGAAGCTACACCTTC. It is translated as CASSLEGVAGSYTF. The rearrangement uses TRBV5-1 and TRBJ1-2; weak D call: TRBD1 (5 bases). This CDR3 contains 14 residues. Trimming removed 0 bases at V and 9 bases at J, with 15 bases between. From germline, CDR1 is SGHRS and CDR2 YFSETQ.

J is TRBJ1-5 and V is TRBV3-1; D remains unclear. Germline V lookup: CDR1 LGHDT, CDR2 YNNKEL (reference sequence). V dropped 1 base and J dropped 6 bases, with 10 bases sitting between them. The CDR3 extends over 14 amino acids. Written as DNA, the CDR3 is TGTGCCAGCAGCCAAGTCGTCGGATCTCAGCCCCAGCATTTT. It specifies CASSQVVGSQPQHF.

The V and J genes are TRBV20-1 and TRBJ2-7; 8 positions match TRBD1. This CDR3 region has 14 residues. Germline-derived CDR1 and CDR2 are DFQATT and SNEGSKA (reference sequence). V was pared by 2 bases and J by 2 bases, with 5 bases of the junction left unmatched. The CDR3 DNA follows: TGCAGTGCTAGACTCGGGACAGGAGCCTACGAGCAGTACTTC. The encoded protein is CSARLGTGAYEQYF.

This clonotype was counted only a few times. The gene calls are TRBV20-1 and TRBJ1-6, with D possibly TRBD1 on 5 matching bases. Looked up from germline, CDR1 is DFQATT and CDR2 is SNEGSKA (reference sequence). V was shortened by 6 bases and J by 7 bases, with 10 bases between the two germline ends. The CDR3 runs to 12 residues. The CDR3 here is CSAGTGNSPLHF. The CDR3, as DNA: TGCAGTGCAGGGACGGGAAATTCACCCCTCCACTTT.